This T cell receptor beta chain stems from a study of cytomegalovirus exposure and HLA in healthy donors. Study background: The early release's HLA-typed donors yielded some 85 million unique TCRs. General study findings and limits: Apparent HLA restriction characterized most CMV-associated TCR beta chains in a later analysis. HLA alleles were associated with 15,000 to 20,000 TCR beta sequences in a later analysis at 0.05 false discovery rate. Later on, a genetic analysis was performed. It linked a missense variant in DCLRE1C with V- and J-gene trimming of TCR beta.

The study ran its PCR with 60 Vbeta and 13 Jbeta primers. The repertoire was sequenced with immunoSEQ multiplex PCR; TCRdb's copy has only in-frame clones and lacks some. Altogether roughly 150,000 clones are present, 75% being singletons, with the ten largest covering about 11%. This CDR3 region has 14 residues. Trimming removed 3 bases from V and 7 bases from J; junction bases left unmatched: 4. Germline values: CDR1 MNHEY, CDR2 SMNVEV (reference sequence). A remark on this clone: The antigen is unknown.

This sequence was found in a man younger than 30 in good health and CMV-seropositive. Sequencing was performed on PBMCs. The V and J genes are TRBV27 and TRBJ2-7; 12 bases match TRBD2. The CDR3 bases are TGTGCCAGCAGTTTGCGACTAGCGGGAGATGAGCAGTACTTC. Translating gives CASSLRLAGDEQYF.